This TCR beta chain was obtained from a study of T cell repertoires in ileal Crohn's disease. For the study at large: At surgery, 35% of patients smoked, with median disease duration around 8 years. From the resection specimen's proximal margin, biopsies were taken as MI. The study's findings and limits: All patients with clonality above 26.8% had endoscopic recurrence. Clonal expansions were more frequent in active smokers than non-smokers at surgery.

The sample's time point: proximal margin of the surgical specimen (macroscopically non-inflamed). CDR1 and CDR2 from the germline V gene are SEHNR and FQNEAQ (reference sequence). Trimming took off 4 bases at V and 1 base at J, with 7 bases between the two ends. The CDR3 contains 13 residues. This clone is medium-sized. The antigen remains undetermined. TCRdb's copy holds only in-frame clones and misses some; the assay was immunoSEQ multiplex PCR. The sample consists of about 3,200 clones, roughly 66% of them appearing once. The chain has TRBV7-9 and TRBJ1-1; unclear D gene. The receptor was isolated from an adult with Crohn's disease. The material sequenced was ileal tissue. CDR3 nucleotides: TGTGCCAGCAGCTGTAAATCGAACACTGAAGCTTTCTTT. Protein product: CASSCKSNTEAFF.